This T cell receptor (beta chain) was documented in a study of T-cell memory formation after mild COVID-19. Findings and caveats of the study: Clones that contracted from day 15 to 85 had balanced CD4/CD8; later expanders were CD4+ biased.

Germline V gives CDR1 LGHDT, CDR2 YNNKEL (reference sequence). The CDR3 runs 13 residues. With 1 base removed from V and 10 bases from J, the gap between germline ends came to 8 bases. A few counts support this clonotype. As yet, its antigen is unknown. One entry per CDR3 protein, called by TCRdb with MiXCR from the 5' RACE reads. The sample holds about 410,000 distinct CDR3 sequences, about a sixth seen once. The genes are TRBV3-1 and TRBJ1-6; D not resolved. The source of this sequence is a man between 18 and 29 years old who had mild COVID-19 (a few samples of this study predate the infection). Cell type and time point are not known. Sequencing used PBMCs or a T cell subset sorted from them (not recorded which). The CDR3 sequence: CASSQAIVSPLHF. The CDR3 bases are TGTGCCAGCAGCCAAGCCATCGTCTCACCCCTCCACTTT.